These 23 T cell receptor beta chains share one sample of origin, sequenced in a study of siplizumab effects on memory and regulatory T cells. The assay was immunoSEQ multiplex PCR, and TCRdb's table has in-frame clones only and misses some. The sample contains 110,000 or so clones, 80% to 95% of which appear only once. Source material: non-Treg CD4+ T cells sorted from blood. The source is a human donor in good health.

This chain joins TRBV6-5 and TRBJ1-5; 8 bases agree with TRBD1. Germline V lookup: CDR1 MNHEY, CDR2 SVGAGI. Trimming cost V 11 bases and J 3 bases; bases outside gene matches: 12. The CDR3 is made up of 15 amino acids. The CDR3 loop reads CAARDGQGVNQPQHF. For the CDR3, the DNA is TGTGCCGCCAGGGATGGACAGGGTGTCAATCAGCCCCAGCATTTT.

The chain employs TRBV6-1 and TRBJ2-7; D unresolved. The length of the CDR3 is 11 residues. The germline V gene encodes CDR1 MNHNS and CDR2 SASEGT. The V end was cut by 5 bases, the J end by 6 bases, with 8 bases between. This CDR3 is CASSSVSEQYF. CDR3 coding DNA: TGTGCCAGCAGTTCGGTGAGCGAGCAGTACTTC.

The gene calls are TRBV6-6 and TRBJ2-4; tentative D call: TRBD1 (6 bases). The germline V and J ends were trimmed by 6 bases and 8 bases, with 14 bases remaining between them. The CDR3 extends over 13 amino acids. Germline-derived CDR1 and CDR2 are MNHNY and SVGAGI (reference sequence). The CDR3 reads CASSKNRADIQYF. The CDR3 DNA sequence: TGTGCCAGCAGCAAGAACAGGGCGGACATTCAGTACTTC.

This rearrangement joins TRBV28 to TRBJ1-1, with a possible D match to TRBD1 (5 bases). This CDR3 is 14 amino acids long. Per germline, CDR1 MDHEN and CDR2 SYDVKM. The V gene lost 6 bases and the J gene lost 7 bases, with 18 bases spanning the gap. In DNA, the CDR3 is TGTGCCAGCAGGGGACGAGCGGGATTCTTTGAAGCTTTCTTT. Translation: CASRGRAGFFEAFF.

The rearrangement joins TRBV18 to TRBJ2-3, with D perhaps TRBD2 (5 bases). CDR1 is KGHSH and CDR2 is LQKENI in the germline V gene. With 2 bases removed from V and 4 bases from J, the gap between germline ends came to 7 bases. The CDR3 is made up of 13 amino acids. The CDR3 here is CASSPTSSDTQYF. Here the CDR3 DNA reads TGTGCCAGCTCACCAACTAGTTCAGATACGCAGTATTTT.

The chain carries TRBV7-3 and TRBJ2-5; possible D gene TRBD1, 7 bases. The V gene lost 3 bases and the J gene lost 4 bases, with 9 bases spanning the gap. CDR3 length equals 13 residues. In germline, CDR1 is SGHTA, CDR2 FQGTGA. This CDR3 reads CASSFQGGETQYF. DNA of the CDR3: TGTGCCAGCAGCTTCCAGGGGGGAGAGACCCAGTACTTC.

The chain joins TRBV28 to TRBJ2-5; D tentatively reads TRBD1 or TRBD2 (5 bases each). Trimming cost V 8 bases and J 3 bases, with 16 bases left between them. The CDR3 extends over 14 amino acids. Germline CDR1 reads MDHEN; CDR2 reads SYDVKM. CDR3 nucleotide sequence: TGTGCCAGCCACGGGGCAGCCTCTAAAGAGACCCAGTACTTC. Encoded protein: CASHGAASKETQYF.

V usage is TRBV5-1 and J usage is TRBJ2-3; D is uncertain. The CDR3 runs 13 residues. Germline CDR1 is SGHRS and CDR2 is YFSETQ. Between the trimmed V and J ends, which lost 7 bases and 2 bases, there was a span of 11 bases. The CDR3: CASGSTLTDTQYF. CDR3 bases: TGCGCCAGCGGATCTACCCTCACAGATACGCAGTATTTT.

The chain joins TRBV15 to TRBJ2-4; perhaps TRBD2 as D (6 bases). Germline lookup yields CDR1 LNHNV and CDR2 YYDKDF (reference sequence). The CDR3 contains 16 residues. The germline V and J ends were trimmed by 0 bases and 3 bases, with 12 bases remaining between them. This CDR3 reads CATSRDLGGDKNIQYF. In nucleotides, the CDR3 is TGTGCCACCAGCAGAGATCTGGGCGGGGACAAAAACATTCAGTACTTC.

V is TRBV11-2 and J is TRBJ2-2; a possible D gene is TRBD1 (5 bases). Germline loops: CDR1 SGHAT, CDR2 FQNNGV. The germline V and J ends were trimmed by 1 base and 6 bases, with 9 bases remaining between them. The CDR3 loop spans 14 amino acids. CDR3 sequence (DNA): TGTGCCAGCAGCTTAGTTTTAGGGGCCGGGGAGCTGTTTTTT. It encodes CASSLVLGAGELFF.

The rearrangement links TRBV7-2 to TRBJ2-7; 8 bases map to TRBD1. Per germline, CDR1 SGHTA and CDR2 FQGNSA. Trimming at V came to 1 base and at J to 3 bases, leaving 8 bases not matched to a gene. The CDR3 totals 16 residues. The CDR3 reads CASSLVSTGGFYEQYF. The CDR3 coding sequence is TGTGCCAGCAGCTTAGTTAGCACAGGGGGATTCTACGAGCAGTACTTC.

V is TRBV14 and J is TRBJ2-7; the D call may be TRBD1 or TRBD2 (7 bases each). The V gene lost 4 bases and the J gene lost 13 bases, with 20 bases spanning the gap. The germline CDR1 and CDR2 sequences are SGHDN and FVKESK. The CDR3 totals 13 residues. The CDR3 sequence: CASSRTRGGSYYF. CDR3 bases: TGTGCCAGCAGCCGAACCAGGGGGGGCTCGTATTACTTC.

The chain uses TRBV14 and TRBJ1-4, with D hard to call. V dropped 0 bases and J dropped 7 bases, with 12 bases sitting between them. This CDR3 is 15 amino acids long. Germline lookup yields CDR1 SGHDN and CDR2 FVKESK. CDR3 bases: TGTGCCAGCAGCCAAGATGTTTCCCCATTTGAAAAACTGTTTTTT. It specifies CASSQDVSPFEKLFF.

The CDR3 here is CASRYSGTGPSPLHF. CDR3 bases: TGTGCCAGCAGATATTCCGGGACAGGGCCATCACCCCTCCACTTT. The chain couples TRBV6-5 to TRBJ1-6; 9 bases line up with TRBD1. Trimming removed 6 bases from V and 10 bases from J; junction bases left unmatched: 10. The CDR3 is 15 residues long. Per the germline V gene, CDR1 is MNHEY and CDR2 is SVGAGI.

The CDR3 sequence is CASSLDLGQERNQPQHF. DNA of the CDR3: TGTGCCAGCAGCTTAGATCTAGGACAGGAAAGAAATCAGCCCCAGCATTTT. The V gene is TRBV11-2, the J gene TRBJ1-5, with 7 bases lining up with TRBD1. The germline V gene has CDR1 SGHAT and CDR2 FQNNGV. This CDR3 is built from 17 residues. Trimming cost V 0 bases and J 4 bases; bases outside gene matches: 9.

CDR3 residues: CASSLGTQNSPLHF. In DNA form, the CDR3 reads TGCGCCAGCAGCTTGGGCACACAGAATTCACCCCTCCACTTT. The gene calls are TRBV5-1 and TRBJ1-6; no firm D call. The germline CDR1 and CDR2 sequences are SGHRS and YFSETQ. The CDR3 spans 14 residues. Trimming shortened V by 0 bases and J by 7 bases, and 8 bases separated the two germline ends.

This rearrangement joins TRBV6-1 to TRBJ1-5; possibly TRBD1 for D (6 bases). V was trimmed by 8 bases and J by 4 bases, leaving 9 bases between them. The V gene's germline CDR1 is MNHNS and CDR2 SASEGT. The CDR3 spans 12 residues. The CDR3 here is CASLGQNQPQHF. The CDR3 DNA reads TGTGCCAGCCTCGGACAGAATCAGCCCCAGCATTTT.

The rearrangement joins TRBV5-1 to TRBJ2-3; TRBD2 is a possible D gene (5 bases). The CDR3 totals 14 residues. The V gene's germline CDR1 is SGHRS and CDR2 YFSETQ. Trimming took 2 bases from V and 2 from J, leaving 9 bases between them. In DNA, the CDR3 is TGCGCCAGCAGCTTCGGGGATACCACAGATACGCAGTATTTT. It codes for CASSFGDTTDTQYF.

The chain links TRBV10-3 to TRBJ2-7; no clear D gene. Trimming removed 10 bases from V and 0 bases from J, with 10 bases in between. In germline, CDR1 is ENHRY, CDR2 SYGVKD. This CDR3 contains 12 residues. CDR3 DNA: TGTGCCAGCACGCTCCCCTCCTACGAGCAGTACTTC. It specifies CASTLPSYEQYF.

The V call is TRBV11-3, the J call TRBJ2-2, with D perhaps matching TRBD1 (5 bases). The germline CDR1 and CDR2 sequences are SGHNT and YENEEA. V shed 3 bases and J shed 12 bases, with 11 bases lying between them. This CDR3 is built from 12 residues. The CDR3 reads CASSLGPGKLFF. The CDR3 nucleotides are TGTGCCAGCAGCTTGGGGCCTGGGAAGCTGTTTTTT.

This sequence joins TRBV19 and TRBJ1-2; 9 bases map to TRBD1. The CDR3 covers 14 residues. From germline, CDR1 is LNHDA and CDR2 SQIVND (reference sequence). V lost 4 bases, J lost 7 bases, and 7 bases stayed unmatched. In DNA, the CDR3 is TGTGCCAGTAGTAAAACCCGGGACAGGGTTGGCTACACCTTC. It translates to CASSKTRDRVGYTF.

This clone was counted once. The CDR3 region has the DNA TGTGCCAGCAGCGTTGGGACAGGCTATAGCAATCAGCCCCAGCATTTT. This sequence encodes CASSVGTGYSNQPQHF. The chain joins TRBV9 to TRBJ1-5, with 8 bases aligning to TRBD1. CDR1 and CDR2 (germline): SGDLS, YYNGEE. This CDR3 has 16 amino acids. The V gene end was trimmed by 2 bases and the J gene end by 0 bases; junction bases not matched to a gene: 4. Looking up the rest from reference TRBV9 and TRBJ1-5 gives the full variable domain: DSGVTQTPKHLITATGQRVTLRCSPRSGDLSVYWYQQSLDQGLQFLIQYYNGEERAKGNILERFSAQQFPDLHSELNLSSLELGDSALYFCASSVGTGYSNQPQHFGDGTRLSIL.

The chain uses TRBV5-4 and TRBJ2-1, with 7 bases aligning to TRBD2. The CDR3 extends over 15 amino acids. Germline CDR1 reads SGHNT; CDR2 reads YYREEE (reference sequence). V trimming: 5 bases; J trimming: 5 bases; junction bases outside the gene matches: 10. The CDR3 here is CASRNGLGANNEQFF. In DNA form, the CDR3 reads TGTGCCAGCAGAAACGGACTAGGGGCCAACAATGAGCAGTTCTTC.